These 3 T cell receptor beta chains share one sample of origin, sequenced in a study of shared clonotypes between healthy human individuals. The repertoire was sequenced with immunoSEQ multiplex PCR; TCRdb's copy has only in-frame clones and lacks some. This table has about 1.5 million clones, approximately 98% appearing once. Input material: naive CD4+ T cells sorted from blood. As to subset: CD45RA+ positively selected. All receptors derive from a man aged 25 to 40 in good health.

With regard to this clone: Other DNA sequences in the same sample also yield this CDR3. The rearrangement joins TRBV14 to TRBJ2-7, with TRBD1 identical over 7 bases. The CDR3 spans 13 residues. V was clipped by 1 base and J by 3 bases; unmatched bases: 0. Germline values: CDR1 SGHDN, CDR2 FVKESK. CDR3 bases: TGTGCCAGCAGCCAAGCAGGGGGCTACGAGCAGTACTTC. It yields the protein CASSQAGGYEQYF.

J is TRBJ2-1 and V is TRBV11-3; D might be TRBD2 (5 bases). CDR1 SGHNT and CDR2 YENEEA come from the germline V gene. The CDR3 has 14 amino acids. The germline V and J ends were trimmed by 5 bases and 9 bases, with 17 bases remaining between them. CDR3 amino acids: CASSLSGPSSEQFF. Written as DNA, the CDR3 is TGTGCCAGCAGCCTCAGCGGCCCCAGTAGTGAGCAGTTCTTC.

As for this clone: Additional DNA sequences in this sample encode the identical CDR3. The rearrangement uses TRBV18 and TRBJ2-6; no reliable D call. CDR3 length: 13 residues. CDR1 and CDR2 (germline): KGHSH, LQKENI. Trimming took off 6 bases at V and 0 bases at J, with 3 bases between the two ends. The CDR3 DNA sequence: TGTGCCAGCTCGTCCTCTGGGGCCAACGTCCTGACTTTC. It translates to CASSSSGANVLTF.